The 27 T cell receptor beta chains reported below all come from one sample, sequenced in a study of T cells after yellow fever vaccination. MiXCR was run by TCRdb on the 5' RACE reads, yielding one entry per CDR3 protein. The sample yields a few hundred thousand distinct CDR3 sequences, less than 20% seen once. The sequencing here drew on PBMCs, taken 4 to 6 days after the first yellow fever vaccination. The source is a man younger than 35 who received the YFV17D yellow fever vaccine.

This clonotype was counted only a few times. The J gene is TRBJ1-1, the V gene TRBV7-2; tentatively, D is TRBD1 (5 bases). Trimming shortened V by 2 bases and J by 7 bases, and 20 bases separated the two germline ends. This CDR3 has 16 residues. Germline CDR1 SGHTA, CDR2 FQGNSA. The CDR3 sequence is CASSLWGSDSSGEAFF. Written as DNA, the CDR3 is TGTGCCAGCAGCTTATGGGGTAGTGACAGCTCAGGTGAAGCTTTCTTT.

This clonotype was recorded a few times. J is TRBJ1-1 and V is TRBV7-9; unclear D gene. CDR1 and CDR2 (germline): SEHNR, FQNEAQ (reference sequence). The CDR3 is 15 amino acids. V lost 1 base and J 3 bases, leaving 12 bases between the germline ends. CDR3 region: CASSLGIGRYTEAFF. CDR3 nucleotides: TGTGCCAGCAGCTTAGGTATCGGCCGGTACACTGAAGCTTTCTTT.

The V and J genes are TRBV6-1 and TRBJ2-7, with 8 positions matching TRBD2. In germline, CDR1 is MNHNS, CDR2 SASEGT. This CDR3 is built from 15 residues. J gave up 6 bases and V 6 bases, and 13 bases lay outside the gene matches. CDR3 in amino acids: CASSPPGATSGEQYF. The DNA for the CDR3 is TGTGCCAGCAGCCCTCCCGGAGCCACTAGCGGCGAGCAGTACTTC.

J is TRBJ1-3 and V is TRBV6-5; D not certain. V was trimmed by 0 bases and J by 0 bases, leaving 12 bases between them. Germline CDR1 reads MNHEY; CDR2 reads SVGAGI. This CDR3 contains 17 residues. The CDR3 here is CASSYSNFRSSGNTIYF. The CDR3 coding sequence is TGTGCCAGCAGTTACTCGAATTTCAGGTCCTCTGGAAACACCATATATTTT.

The rearrangement uses TRBV5-1 and TRBJ1-2; D is undetermined. Looked up from germline, CDR1 is SGHRS and CDR2 is YFSETQ. V gave up 4 bases and J gave up 10 bases, with 17 bases separating them. This CDR3 spans 13 amino acids. The DNA of the CDR3 is TGCGCCAGCAGCCCCTTCACCACCGGACTCTACACCTTC. It yields the protein CASSPFTTGLYTF. Combining the CDR3 with reference TRBV5-1 and TRBJ1-2 gives the whole variable domain KAGVTQTPRYLIKTRGQQVTLSCSPISGHRSVSWYQQTPGQGLQFLFEYFSETQRNKGNFPGRFSGRQFSNSRSEMNVSTLELGDSALYLCASSPFTTGLYTFGSGTRLTVV.

This rearrangement joins TRBV5-6 to TRBJ2-4; 9 bases are a match to TRBD1. Germline-derived CDR1 and CDR2 are SGHDT and YYEEEE. Losses at the gene ends were 0 bases for V and 1 base for J; bases not matched to a gene: 11. The CDR3 has 19 amino acids. The DNA of the CDR3 is TGTGCCAGCAGCTTGGCCACAGGGGGCGAAATTACGGCCAAAAACATTCAGTACTTC. Translated, it gives CASSLATGGEITAKNIQYF.

V gene TRBV10-3 combines with J gene TRBJ2-5; 7 bases map to TRBD1. Germline loops: CDR1 ENHRY, CDR2 SYGVKD. CDR3 length equals 13 residues. V lost 9 bases, J lost 5 bases, and 9 bases stayed unmatched. The CDR3 reads CAIKGADRETQYF. For the CDR3, the DNA is TGTGCCATAAAGGGGGCAGATAGGGAGACCCAGTACTTC.

The rearrangement uses TRBV30 and TRBJ1-1; D is unclear. CDR3 length: 12 residues. Germline CDR1 reads GTSNPN; CDR2 reads SVGIG (reference sequence). The CDR3 loop reads CAADPGFSEAFF. Here the CDR3 DNA reads TGTGCGGCGGATCCGGGATTTTCTGAAGCTTTCTTT.

This clonotype appeared a few times. The chain carries TRBV6-2 or TRBV6-3 and TRBJ2-1, with D possibly being TRBD1 (5 bases). This CDR3 region has 17 residues. The germline V and J ends were trimmed by 6 bases and 4 bases, with 22 bases remaining between them. Germline CDR1 and CDR2: MNHEY and SVGEGT. CDR3: CASRRALRELRYNEQFF. The CDR3, as DNA: TGTGCCAGCAGAAGGGCCCTCAGGGAATTAAGATACAATGAGCAGTTCTTC.

The rearrangement uses TRBV5-4 and TRBJ2-7; 9 nucleotides match TRBD2. The CDR3 runs 15 residues. Germline assignment: CDR1 SGHNT and CDR2 YYREEE (reference sequence). V trimming: 5 bases; J trimming: 0 bases; junction bases outside the gene matches: 6. The CDR3 region is CASRRKRGVSYEQYF. The CDR3 nucleotides are TGTGCCAGCAGACGAAAGCGGGGGGTCTCCTACGAGCAGTACTTC.

The sample holds a few counts of this clonotype. The chain combines TRBV29-1 with TRBJ2-3; no reliable D call. The CDR3 has 14 residues. From germline, CDR1 is SQVTM and CDR2 ANQGSEA. Trimming took 5 bases from V and 0 from J, leaving 12 bases between them. Here the CDR3 reads CSVKSGRSTDTQYF. The DNA of the CDR3 is TGCAGCGTTAAGTCCGGACGGAGCACAGATACGCAGTATTTT.

The CDR3: CASSLGLVSYNEQFF. The CDR3 DNA reads as TGTGCCAGCAGCCTGGGACTAGTGTCCTACAATGAGCAGTTCTTC. The chain uses TRBV9 and TRBJ2-1; 8 positions match TRBD2. This CDR3 region has 15 residues. J was trimmed by 1 base and V by 4 bases; bases with no gene match: 4. Germline V gene sequence: CDR1 SGDLS, CDR2 YYNGEE.

This chain links TRBV20-1 with TRBJ2-7; 7 bases fit TRBD2. The CDR3 runs 14 residues. V lost 2 bases and J lost 2; bases outside the gene matches: 6. Germline V lookup: CDR1 DFQATT, CDR2 SNEGSKA (reference sequence). CDR3 sequence reads: CSARRLAEAYEQYF. CDR3 nucleotides: TGCAGTGCTAGACGGCTAGCGGAAGCCTACGAGCAGTACTTC.

This clonotype has more than one count but fewer than ten. The genes are TRBV7-2 and TRBJ2-5, with TRBD2 as a possible D gene (6 bases). The length of the CDR3 is 16 residues. The V gene's germline CDR1 is SGHTA and CDR2 FQGNSA. V was clipped by 5 bases and J by 2 bases, with 18 bases between them. In nucleotides, the CDR3 is TGTGCCAGCAGCGCACCTTCTAGCGCCGTACAAGAGACCCAGTACTTC. This codes for CASSAPSSAVQETQYF.

The V gene is TRBV12-3 or TRBV12-4, the J gene TRBJ1-5, with TRBD1 matching over 7 bases. The V and J ends lost 6 bases and 1 base, in that order; junction bases with no gene match: 6. This CDR3 contains 15 residues. CDR3 DNA: TGTGCCAGCAGGAGACAGGGTGTAAGCAATCAGCCCCAGCATTTT. It is translated as CASRRQGVSNQPQHF.

This clonotype turned up a few times. V gene TRBV6-6 combines with J gene TRBJ1-1, with TRBD1 matching over 11 bases. This CDR3 has 13 residues. Trimming removed 6 bases from V and 11 bases from J; junction bases left unmatched: 8. Germline CDR1 is MNHNY and CDR2 is SVGAGI (reference sequence). The CDR3 bases are TGTGCCAGCAGACTCGGGACAGGGGGATCGGCTTTCTTT. Translated: CASRLGTGGSAFF.

This clonotype was seen a few times. This rearrangement joins TRBV7-6 to TRBJ1-1; a weak D match, TRBD1 (5 bases). CDR3 length equals 14 residues. CDR1 and CDR2 (germline): SGHVS, FNYEAQ. Trimming pared 3 bases from V and 3 bases from J, leaving 11 bases between. The CDR3 coding sequence is TGTGCCAGCAGCTTTATCAGGGAGGACACTGAAGCTTTCTTT. Translation: CASSFIREDTEAFF.

This clonotype was seen more than once but under ten times. The chain carries TRBV5-1 and TRBJ2-1; D not resolved. This CDR3 contains 11 residues. Germline CDR1 SGHRS, CDR2 YFSETQ. V lost 0 bases and J lost 12, with 7 bases in between. In nucleotides, the CDR3 is TGCGCCAGCAGCTTGGGATTGAGGCAGTTCTTC. Its protein is CASSLGLRQFF.

The genes are TRBV12-3 or TRBV12-4 and TRBJ1-3; D is unresolved. Trimming shortened V by 1 base and J by 0 bases, and 4 bases separated the two germline ends. CDR3 size: 14 residues. CDR3 coding DNA: TGTGCCAGCAGTTTAGTGATCTCTGGAAACACCATATATTTT. It encodes CASSLVISGNTIYF.

This clonotype occurred a few times. The V and J genes are TRBV12-3 or TRBV12-4 and TRBJ2-7, with D uncertain. V shed 1 base and J shed 3 bases, with 7 bases lying between them. This CDR3 is 13 amino acids long. The CDR3: CASSLGALYEQYF. CDR3 sequence (DNA): TGTGCCAGCAGTTTAGGGGCCCTCTACGAGCAGTACTTC.

The sample holds a few counts of this clonotype. The chain links TRBV7-2 to TRBJ2-7; a weak D match, TRBD2 (6 bases). V was cut by 4 bases and J by 7 bases, with 11 bases left in between. The CDR3 consists of 12 residues. CDR1 and CDR2 (germline): SGHTA, FQGNSA. This CDR3 is CASSSHGGEQYV. For the CDR3, the DNA is TGTGCCAGCAGCTCCCACGGGGGAGAGCAGTACGTC.

The table lists this clonotype with a few counts. The chain uses TRBV28 and TRBJ2-5, with D perhaps matching TRBD1 or TRBD2 (5 bases each). From germline, CDR1 is MDHEN and CDR2 SYDVKM. V was pared by 2 bases and J by 5 bases, with 18 bases between. The CDR3 covers 16 residues. The CDR3 bases are TGTGCCAGCAGTTTAGGTTCTTCGGGGCCGAGGGAGACCCAGTACTTC. This sequence encodes CASSLGSSGPRETQYF.

This clonotype was recorded at least ten times. The J gene is TRBJ2-3, the V gene TRBV5-1, with TRBD2 as a possible D gene (6 bases). Trimming took 4 bases from V and 0 from J, leaving 18 bases between them. The CDR3 sequence is 17 residues long. Germline V gene sequence: CDR1 SGHRS, CDR2 YFSETQ. CDR3 loop: CASSPSRDGTSTDTQYF. CDR3 bases: TGCGCCAGCAGCCCGTCCCGGGACGGGACTAGCACAGATACGCAGTATTTT.

The chain combines TRBV24-1 with TRBJ2-1; D gene unclear. The V gene's germline CDR1 is KGHDR and CDR2 SFDVKD. The CDR3 loop spans 12 amino acids. V gave up 9 bases and J gave up 7 bases, with 12 bases separating them. The DNA of the CDR3 is TGTGCCACCGGTTCGGGCCCTAATGAGCAGTTCTTC. Amino acid sequence: CATGSGPNEQFF.

The chain uses TRBV24-1 and TRBJ2-3; D is undetermined. Germline V gives CDR1 KGHDR, CDR2 SFDVKD. The V gene lost 6 bases and the J gene lost 8 bases, with 14 bases spanning the gap. CDR3 length: 13 residues. CDR3: CATSSSHLGTQYF. The CDR3 DNA follows: TGTGCCACCAGTAGTTCCCATTTGGGTACGCAGTATTTT.

V and J are TRBV11-2 and TRBJ1-4; TRBD1 agrees at 7 bases. J lost 5 bases, V lost 3 bases, and 6 bases had no gene match. Per germline, CDR1 SGHAT and CDR2 FQNNGV. The CDR3 contains 15 residues. DNA of the CDR3: TGTGCCAGCAGCTTCACAGGGGAGGCGAATGAAAAACTGTTTTTT. Residues: CASSFTGEANEKLFF.

The chain links TRBV6-1 to TRBJ1-2, with TRBD1 matching over 7 bases. Per germline, CDR1 MNHNS and CDR2 SASEGT. The V gene end was trimmed by 6 bases and the J gene end by 3 bases; junction bases not matched to a gene: 10. The CDR3 runs 15 residues. CDR3 sequence: CASSRLDRLDYGYTF. CDR3 in DNA: TGTGCCAGCAGCCGGCTGGACAGGCTGGACTATGGCTACACCTTC.